The 32 T cell receptor beta chains below were found in one sample sequenced in a study of control samples from healthy donors and cancer patients. Sequenced by immunoSEQ multiplex PCR; TCRdb stores in-frame clones only, minus some. Of 80,000 or so clones in the sample, approximately 92% were seen once. The sequencing input was blood. These receptors all stem from a woman aged 55-75 years in good health.

The chain couples TRBV9 to TRBJ2-5; D is tentatively TRBD1 or TRBD2 (6 bases each). Between the trimmed V and J ends, which lost 7 bases and 3 bases, there was a span of 16 bases. There are 14 residues in the CDR3. Per the germline V gene, CDR1 is SGDLS and CDR2 is YYNGEE. CDR3 in amino acids: CASGRGAGEETQYF. CDR3 DNA sequence: TGTGCCAGCGGAAGGGGGGCAGGGGAAGAGACCCAGTACTTC.

J is TRBJ2-6 and V is TRBV28, with D unclear. The CDR3 length is 13 residues. Trimming stripped 11 bases from V and 0 bases from J, with 8 bases between. CDR1 is MDHEN, CDR2 SYDVKM, per germline. The CDR3 here is CACVPSGANVLTF. In DNA form, the CDR3 reads TGTGCCTGCGTTCCCTCTGGGGCCAACGTCCTGACTTTC.

V is TRBV5-1 and J is TRBJ2-7; maybe TRBD2 (6 bases). The germline V and J ends were trimmed by 2 bases and 0 bases, with 9 bases remaining between them. Germline V gene lookup returns CDR1 SGHRS and CDR2 YFSETQ. There are 14 residues in the CDR3. CDR3 sequence: CASSFWGVSYEQYF. DNA of the CDR3: TGCGCCAGCAGCTTTTGGGGGGTCTCCTACGAGCAGTACTTC.

For this clone: The same CDR3 can be traced to other DNA sequences in this sample. This chain joins TRBV19 and TRBJ2-3, with D hard to call. This CDR3 has 13 amino acids. Trimming shortened V by 3 bases and J by 1 base, and 5 bases separated the two germline ends. CDR1 LNHDA and CDR2 SQIVND come from the germline V gene (reference sequence). The chain's CDR3 is CASSIGGTDTQYF. Written as DNA, the CDR3 is TGTGCCAGTAGTATTGGCGGCACAGATACGCAGTATTTT.

The chain recombines TRBV7-8 with TRBJ2-2; D may be TRBD2 (6 bases). The germline gives CDR1 SGHVS, CDR2 FQNEAQ. Trimming shortened V by 2 bases and J by 5 bases, and 15 bases separated the two germline ends. The CDR3 has 16 residues. The CDR3 nucleotides read TGTGCCAGCAGCTTATTGGCAGGGACTTGGACCGGGGAGCTGTTTTTT. Protein sequence: CASSLLAGTWTGELFF. Full variable domain (rest looked up from reference TRBV7-8 and TRBJ2-2): GAGVSQSPRYKVAKRGQDVALRCDPISGHVSLFWYQQALGQGPEFLTYFQNEAQLDKSGLPSDRFFAERPEGSVSTLKIQRTQQEDSAVYLCASSLLAGTWTGELFFGEGSRLTVL.

The J gene is TRBJ2-5, the V gene TRBV3-1 (or the pseudogene TRBV3-2), with TRBD1 matching over 12 bases. The CDR3 contains 17 residues. Germline values: CDR1 LGHDT, CDR2 YNNKEL (reference sequence). With V trimmed by 5 bases and J by 9 bases, 16 bases remained unmatched. The DNA for the CDR3 is TGTGCCAGCAGCGAGCAAATTGGGACAGGGGGCGGGTGGGCCCAGTACTTC. Protein product: CASSEQIGTGGGWAQYF.

V and J are TRBV30 and TRBJ1-6; D gene uncertain. V was shortened by 1 base and J by 8 bases, with 9 bases between the two germline ends. Germline V gene sequence: CDR1 GTSNPN, CDR2 SVGIG (reference sequence). The CDR3 is made up of 13 amino acids. The CDR3 DNA sequence: TGTGCCTGGAGTGAGGTTTGGGATTCACCCCTCCACTTT. Translated, it gives CAWSEVWDSPLHF. The full variable domain, in which reference TRBV30 and TRBJ1-6 provide the parts outside the CDR3, is SQTIHQWPATLVQPVGSPLSLECTVEGTSNPNLYWYRQAAGRGLQLLFYSVGIGQISSEVPQNLSASRPQDRQFILSSKKLLLSDSGFYLCAWSEVWDSPLHFGNGTRLTVT.

The chain has TRBV9 and TRBJ2-7; a weak D match, TRBD1 (6 bases). This CDR3 spans 15 amino acids. Germline V gene data show CDR1 as SGDLS and CDR2 as YYNGEE. Trimming took 4 bases from V and 2 from J, leaving 16 bases between them. CDR3 coding DNA: TGTGCCAGCAGCCCCGGGACAAAGGGCACCTACGAGCAGTACTTC. It yields the protein CASSPGTKGTYEQYF.

The V call is TRBV5-1, the J call TRBJ2-7, with 9 bases identical to TRBD1. The CDR3 has 14 amino acids. The junction had 7 bases not matched to a gene; V was cut back by 0 bases and J by 9 bases. Germline V gene sequence: CDR1 SGHRS, CDR2 YFSETQ. The CDR3 DNA sequence: TGCGCCAGCAGCTTGGAGACAGGGGGAGCTGTGCAGTACTTC. It encodes CASSLETGGAVQYF.

This chain links TRBV5-8 with TRBJ2-7; 7 nucleotides align to TRBD1. V was pared by 2 bases and J by 0 bases, with 2 bases of the junction left unmatched. CDR1 SGHTS and CDR2 YDEGEE come from the germline V gene. The CDR3 is made up of 14 amino acids. CDR3 sequence: CASSFRGSSYEQYF. The CDR3 nucleotides read TGTGCCAGCAGCTTCAGGGGGAGCTCCTACGAGCAGTACTTC.

The chain uses TRBV7-9 and TRBJ2-1; TRBD2 matches at 7 bases. With V trimmed by 5 bases and J by 7 bases, 8 bases remained unmatched. Per the germline V gene, CDR1 is SEHNR and CDR2 is FQNEAQ (reference sequence). The CDR3 extends over 14 amino acids. This CDR3 is CASSHWTRENEQFF. CDR3 bases: TGTGCCAGCAGCCACTGGACTAGGGAGAATGAGCAGTTCTTC. Supplemented by reference TRBV7-9 and TRBJ2-1, the full variable domain reads DTGVSQNPRHKITKRGQNVTFRCDPISEHNRLYWYRQTLGQGPEFLTYFQNEAQLEKSRLLSDRFSAERPKGSFSTLEIQRTEQGDSAMYLCASSHWTRENEQFFGPGTRLTVL.

The genes are TRBV28 and TRBJ1-2; D unclear. The V end was cut by 0 bases, the J end by 2 bases, with 4 bases between. The germline V gene has CDR1 MDHEN and CDR2 SYDVKM. This CDR3 contains 13 residues. The CDR3 bases are TGTGCCAGCAGTTTATGGGGGAACTATGGCTACACCTTC. It translates to CASSLWGNYGYTF.

The chain combines TRBV6-5 with TRBJ1-1; D possibly corresponds to TRBD1 (5 bases). V was shortened by 5 bases and J by 1 base, with 14 bases between the two germline ends. CDR1 MNHEY and CDR2 SVGAGI come from the germline V gene. The CDR3 spans 15 residues. The CDR3 sequence is CASSKPGLANTEAFF. In DNA form, the CDR3 reads TGTGCCAGCAGTAAACCAGGGTTAGCGAACACTGAAGCTTTCTTT.

This clone has only one observation. The V gene is TRBV5-1, the J gene TRBJ2-3; D possibly corresponds to TRBD1 (6 bases). The V gene lost 2 bases and the J gene lost 0 bases, with 13 bases spanning the gap. The CDR3 is 16 amino acids. The germline V gene encodes CDR1 SGHRS and CDR2 YFSETQ. Here the CDR3 DNA reads TGCGCCAGCAGCTTTCACGGGACACCTAGCACAGATACGCAGTATTTT. Encoded protein: CASSFHGTPSTDTQYF.

The count of this clone is one. V is TRBV28 and J is TRBJ2-1, with 10 bases that match TRBD1. The CDR3 spans 15 residues. V gave up 5 bases and J gave up 8 bases; unmatched junction bases: 9. Germline assignment: CDR1 MDHEN and CDR2 SYDVKM. The CDR3, as DNA: TGTGCCAGCAGTCTACCGGGACAGGGGCGATATGAGCAGTTCTTC. Residues: CASSLPGQGRYEQFF.

The V and J genes are TRBV27 and TRBJ2-7; a weak D match, TRBD2 (5 bases). V was clipped by 7 bases and J by 6 bases, with 22 bases between them. The CDR3 runs 15 residues. Germline V CDR1 and CDR2: MNHEY, SMNVEV (reference sequence). The CDR3 loop reads CASKRIAADGVEQYF. The CDR3 nucleotides read TGTGCCAGCAAGAGAATTGCCGCCGACGGGGTCGAGCAGTACTTC.

J is TRBJ2-5 and V is TRBV6-5; 10 bases align to TRBD2. Germline V gives CDR1 MNHEY, CDR2 SVGAGI. This CDR3 has 14 residues. V trimming: 7 bases; J trimming: 1 base; junction bases outside the gene matches: 3. The CDR3 nucleotides are TGTGCCAGCATTTGGACTAGCGGCCAAGAGACCCAGTACTTC. This translates into CASIWTSGQETQYF.

By proportion, this clone is large. V gene TRBV7-3 combines with J gene TRBJ1-2; 8 nucleotides align to TRBD1. There are 16 residues in the CDR3. CDR1 is SGHTA and CDR2 is FQGTGA in the germline V gene. With 3 bases clipped from V and 6 bases from J, the junction kept 12 bases outside the gene matches. CDR3 loop: CASSLSPLTGEDGYTF. The CDR3 bases are TGTGCCAGCAGCTTGAGCCCTCTGACAGGGGAGGATGGCTACACCTTC. Based on the CDR3 plus reference TRBV7-3 and TRBJ1-2, the full variable domain is GAGVSQTPSNKVTEKGKYVELRCDPISGHTALYWYRQSLGQGPEFLIYFQGTGAADDSGLPNDRFFAVRPEGSVSTLKIQRTERGDSAVYLCASSLSPLTGEDGYTFGSGTRLTVV.

This clone showed up just once. The V gene is TRBV10-2, the J gene TRBJ2-5; TRBD1 aligns across 11 bases. Germline-derived CDR1 and CDR2 are WSHSY and SAAADI. The CDR3 is 15 amino acids. The V and J ends lost 6 bases and 4 bases, in that order; junction bases with no gene match: 7. Here the CDR3 reads CASRGQGTGGETQYF. In DNA form, the CDR3 reads TGCGCCAGCAGGGGCCAGGGGACAGGGGGAGAGACCCAGTACTTC.

The J gene is TRBJ2-1, the V gene TRBV27; 8 bases are a match to TRBD1. From germline, CDR1 is MNHEY and CDR2 SMNVEV (reference sequence). With 3 bases clipped from V and 6 bases from J, the junction kept 16 bases outside the gene matches. The CDR3 is 18 amino acids. The CDR3 loop is CASSLDFRGQAVSNEQFF. The CDR3 nucleotides are TGTGCCAGCAGTTTGGACTTCCGGGGACAGGCGGTGTCCAATGAGCAGTTCTTC.

V is TRBV30 and J is TRBJ1-1; D gene ambiguous. Germline V lookup: CDR1 GTSNPN, CDR2 SVGIG (reference sequence). The length of the CDR3 is 15 residues. With 0 bases removed from V and 2 bases from J, the gap between germline ends came to 13 bases. The CDR3 loop is CAWSVRFDGNTEAFF. The CDR3 coding sequence is TGTGCCTGGAGTGTACGGTTCGACGGTAACACTGAAGCTTTCTTT.

The CDR3 is CASSSGTQETQYF. The CDR3 nucleotides read TGTGCCAGCAGCAGCGGTACCCAAGAGACCCAGTACTTC. This sequence joins TRBV11-2 and TRBJ2-5; perhaps TRBD2 as D (5 bases). Per germline, CDR1 SGHAT and CDR2 FQNNGV. This CDR3 is built from 13 residues. The V and J ends lost 5 bases and 1 base respectively, with 8 bases between them.

This chain joins TRBV7-9 and TRBJ2-2; 10 bases align to TRBD2. The CDR3 spans 16 residues. J lost 4 bases, V lost 5 bases, and 7 bases had no gene match. Looked up from germline, CDR1 is SEHNR and CDR2 is FQNEAQ (reference sequence). For the CDR3, the DNA is TGTGCCAGCAGCCTCGGAACTAGCGGGGTCACCGGGGAGCTGTTTTTT. It yields the protein CASSLGTSGVTGELFF.

The gene calls are TRBV21-1 and TRBJ2-3; the D call TRBD2 from the table was never checked on the DNA. TRBV21-1 is a pseudogene locus. The CDR3 has 17 residues. The chain's CDR3 is CASIPENSGRGEDTQYF. The CDR3 DNA sequence: TGTGCCAGCATCCCTGAAAATAGCGGGAGGGGAGAAGATACGCAGTATTTT.

The V gene is TRBV9, the J gene TRBJ2-7; TRBD2 aligns across 7 bases. V trimming: 0 bases; J trimming: 2 bases; junction bases outside the gene matches: 5. Germline V gene data show CDR1 as SGDLS and CDR2 as YYNGEE. The CDR3 is made up of 15 amino acids. Here the CDR3 DNA reads TGTGCCAGCAGCGTAGGGCTAGCGGACGCCTACGAGCAGTACTTC. Residues: CASSVGLADAYEQYF. Looking up the rest from reference TRBV9 and TRBJ2-7 gives the full variable domain: DSGVTQTPKHLITATGQRVTLRCSPRSGDLSVYWYQQSLDQGLQFLIQYYNGEERAKGNILERFSAQQFPDLHSELNLSSLELGDSALYFCASSVGLADAYEQYFGPGTRLTVT.

This clone was recorded a few times. The chain links TRBV6-5 to TRBJ2-7, with D tentatively TRBD1 (5 bases). V was pared by 0 bases and J by 4 bases, with 13 bases between. The V gene's germline CDR1 is MNHEY and CDR2 SVGAGI. The CDR3 consists of 15 residues. For the CDR3, the DNA is TGTGCCAGCAGTTACTCTTCAGGGTCCCCGTACGAGCAGTACTTC. Its translation: CASSYSSGSPYEQYF.

V and J are TRBV10-3 and TRBJ2-1; 15 nucleotides align to TRBD2. Germline CDR1 ENHRY, CDR2 SYGVKD. Unmatched junction bases numbered 5, after V lost 4 bases and J lost 7 bases. The CDR3 sequence is 16 residues long. In DNA, the CDR3 is TGTGCCATCAGTGGGGGGACTAGCGGGAGGTTAAATGAGCAGTTCTTC. It encodes CAISGGTSGRLNEQFF.

The chain carries TRBV12-3 or TRBV12-4 and TRBJ1-1, with 9 bases identical to TRBD1. The V gene end was trimmed by 6 bases and the J gene end by 10 bases; junction bases not matched to a gene: 9. This CDR3 comprises 13 residues. The CDR3 reads CASREGTGTPAFF. The CDR3 DNA is TGTGCCAGCAGGGAAGGGACAGGGACTCCAGCTTTCTTT.

The chain couples TRBV6-6 to TRBJ2-7, with unresolved D. Trimming pared 6 bases from V and 7 bases from J, leaving 10 bases between. The CDR3 spans 11 residues. Germline CDR1 MNHNY, CDR2 SVGAGI (reference sequence). The CDR3 coding sequence is TGTGCCAGCAGCCCCGGCGTGGAGCAGTACTTC. Its protein is CASSPGVEQYF.

The rearrangement links TRBV24-1 to TRBJ2-7, with 10 positions matching TRBD1. Germline V CDR1 and CDR2: KGHDR, SFDVKD. Unmatched junction bases numbered 1, after V lost 9 bases and J lost 3 bases. The CDR3 consists of 12 residues. The CDR3 sequence is CATGQGDYEQYF. CDR3 in DNA: TGTGCCACCGGACAGGGGGACTACGAGCAGTACTTC.

This chain links TRBV5-1 with TRBJ2-5, with D possibly matching TRBD1 (6 bases). The V end was cut by 1 base, the J end by 2 bases, with 9 bases between. The CDR3 consists of 14 residues. Germline lookup yields CDR1 SGHRS and CDR2 YFSETQ. The DNA of the CDR3 is TGCGCCAGCAGCTTGCTGGGGGCTCAAGAGACCCAGTACTTC. Translating it yields CASSLLGAQETQYF. The full variable domain, in which reference TRBV5-1 and TRBJ2-5 provide the parts outside the CDR3, is KAGVTQTPRYLIKTRGQQVTLSCSPISGHRSVSWYQQTPGQGLQFLFEYFSETQRNKGNFPGRFSGRQFSNSRSEMNVSTLELGDSALYLCASSLLGAQETQYFGPGTRLLVL.

V gene TRBV29-1 combines with J gene TRBJ2-2, with 7 bases aligning to TRBD1. V shed 7 bases, J shed 1 base, and the junction held 3 bases outside the gene matches. Germline-derived CDR1 and CDR2 are SQVTM and ANQGSEA. CDR3 length equals 13 residues. The CDR3 loop is CSANRGNTGELFF. The CDR3 nucleotides are TGCAGCGCGAACAGGGGGAACACCGGGGAGCTGTTTTTT.